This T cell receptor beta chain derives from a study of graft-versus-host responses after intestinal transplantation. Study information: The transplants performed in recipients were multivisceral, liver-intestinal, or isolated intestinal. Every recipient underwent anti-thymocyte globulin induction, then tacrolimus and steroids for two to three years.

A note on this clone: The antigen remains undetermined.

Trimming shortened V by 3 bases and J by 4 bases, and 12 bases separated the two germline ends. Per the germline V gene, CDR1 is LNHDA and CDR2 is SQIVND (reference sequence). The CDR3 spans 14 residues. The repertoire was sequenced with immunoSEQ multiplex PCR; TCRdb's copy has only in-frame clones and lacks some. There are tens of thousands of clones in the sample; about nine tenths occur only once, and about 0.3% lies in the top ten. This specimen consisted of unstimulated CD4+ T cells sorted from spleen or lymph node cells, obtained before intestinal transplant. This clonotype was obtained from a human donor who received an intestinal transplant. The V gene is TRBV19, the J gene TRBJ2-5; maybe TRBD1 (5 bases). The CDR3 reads CASSISWQGETQYF. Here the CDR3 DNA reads TGTGCCAGTAGTATCTCATGGCAGGGAGAGACCCAGTACTTC. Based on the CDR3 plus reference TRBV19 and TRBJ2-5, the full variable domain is DGGITQSPKYLFRKEGQNVTLSCEQNLNHDAMYWYRQDPGQGLRLIYYSQIVNDFQKGDIAEGYSVSREKKESFPLTVTSAQKNPTAFYLCASSISWQGETQYFGPGTRLLVL.